The next 17 T cell receptor beta chains were all read from a single sample in a study of blood T cell repertoires in COVID-19. Method: immunoSEQ multiplex PCR; TCRdb's copy keeps in-frame clones and lacks some. The sample lists 100,000 to 150,000 clones, about 74% occurring once. Sample: peripheral blood. These receptors were collected from an elderly man with COVID-19, enrolled during active disease.

The chain combines TRBV3-1 (or the pseudogene TRBV3-2) with TRBJ2-1; D is ambiguous. The V end was cut by 0 bases, the J end by 3 bases, with 9 bases between. CDR1 and CDR2 (germline): LGHDT, YNNKEL (reference sequence). This CDR3 is built from 15 residues. CDR3 sequence reads: CASSQEATHYNEQFF. CDR3 nucleotide sequence: TGTGCCAGCAGCCAAGAAGCGACTCACTACAATGAGCAGTTCTTC.

This rearrangement joins TRBV19 to TRBJ1-2; D perhaps matches TRBD1 (5 bases). The V end lost 5 bases, the J end lost 5 bases, and 18 bases lay between the germline ends. CDR1 and CDR2 (germline): LNHDA, SQIVND (reference sequence). This CDR3 is built from 15 residues. The CDR3 loop reads CASSGLVTEGYGYTF. The CDR3 coding sequence is TGTGCCAGTAGTGGGTTGGTGACAGAAGGGTATGGCTACACCTTC. The full variable domain, in which reference TRBV19 and TRBJ1-2 provide the parts outside the CDR3, is DGGITQSPKYLFRKEGQNVTLSCEQNLNHDAMYWYRQDPGQGLRLIYYSQIVNDFQKGDIAEGYSVSREKKESFPLTVTSAQKNPTAFYLCASSGLVTEGYGYTFGSGTRLTVV.

V usage is TRBV29-1 and J usage is TRBJ1-2; D gene ambiguous. The ends were cut back, 0 bases at V and 2 bases at J, with 10 bases in the middle. The CDR3 spans 14 residues. Germline V gene sequence: CDR1 SQVTM, CDR2 ANQGSEA. The CDR3 sequence: CSVEDREPNYGYTF. CDR3 nucleotide sequence: TGCAGCGTTGAAGATCGGGAGCCCAACTATGGCTACACCTTC.

The sample holds one count of this clone. V usage is TRBV23-1 and J usage is TRBJ1-2, with 11 positions matching TRBD1. TRBV23-1 carries the ORF label, with uncertain function. V dropped 3 bases and J dropped 8; count of bases not matched to a gene: 2. This CDR3 comprises 13 residues. Here the CDR3 DNA reads TGCGCCAGCAGTCATAGGACAGGGGGCGGCTACACCTTC. This codes for CASSHRTGGGYTF.

Comment on this clone: Other DNA sequences from this sample encode an identical CDR3 as well. The chain has TRBV6-5 and TRBJ1-2; 8 positions match TRBD1. J gave up 5 bases and V 2 bases, and 1 base lay outside the gene matches. This CDR3 is 13 amino acids long. Germline CDR1 is MNHEY and CDR2 is SVGAGI. DNA of the CDR3: TGTGCCAGCAGTTACGACAGGGGATATGGCTACACCTTC. Protein: CASSYDRGYGYTF.

This clone has only one observation. V gene TRBV5-4 combines with J gene TRBJ2-7; D is uncertain. The CDR3 is 14 amino acids. Between the trimmed V and J ends, which lost 0 bases and 2 bases, there was a span of 9 bases. In germline, CDR1 is SGHNT, CDR2 YYREEE (reference sequence). The CDR3 DNA follows: TGTGCCAGCAGCTTGGGTCCCCTAACCTACGAGCAGTACTTC. This encodes CASSLGPLTYEQYF.

The J gene is TRBJ2-7, the V gene TRBV28, with no clear D. V was clipped by 5 bases and J by 5 bases, with 7 bases between them. The CDR3 has 11 amino acids. Germline loops: CDR1 MDHEN, CDR2 SYDVKM. The CDR3 loop is CASSTLDEQYF. The CDR3 coding sequence is TGTGCCAGCAGTACTTTAGACGAGCAGTACTTC.

This sequence joins TRBV18 and TRBJ2-1; D is possibly TRBD2 (6 bases). This CDR3 spans 15 amino acids. Per germline, CDR1 KGHSH and CDR2 LQKENI. Trimming stripped 5 bases from V and 9 bases from J, with 20 bases between. Here the CDR3 DNA reads TGTGCCAGCTCAGCCTCCTTGGAGGGGTTCGGTGAGCAGTTCTTC. Its protein product is CASSASLEGFGEQFF.

The chain combines TRBV19 with TRBJ1-4; 8 positions match TRBD1. This CDR3 has 15 amino acids. Germline CDR1 is LNHDA and CDR2 is SQIVND (reference sequence). V dropped 5 bases and J dropped 0; count of bases not matched to a gene: 2. As DNA, the CDR3 is TGTGCCAGTAGTGCGACAGGGGCAACTAATGAAAAACTGTTTTTT. Protein product: CASSATGATNEKLFF.

The J gene is TRBJ2-1, the V gene TRBV13; D is perhaps TRBD1 (5 bases). V lost 5 bases and J 6 bases, leaving 20 bases between the germline ends. There are 16 residues in the CDR3. Germline values: CDR1 PRHDT, CDR2 FYEKMQ (reference sequence). CDR3 DNA: TGTGCCAGCAGCCCCCGGCAGGGTTTTCTGCGCAATGAGCAGTTCTTC. This sequence encodes CASSPRQGFLRNEQFF. The entire variable domain, with the rest obtained from reference TRBV13 and TRBJ2-1, is as follows: AAGVIQSPRHLIKEKRETATLKCYPIPRHDTVYWYQQGPGQDPQFLISFYEKMQSDKGSIPDRFSAQQFSDYHSELNMSSLELGDSALYFCASSPRQGFLRNEQFFGPGTRLTVL.

V is TRBV13 and J is TRBJ2-5; the D gene is possibly TRBD2 (5 bases). Germline loops: CDR1 PRHDT, CDR2 FYEKMQ (reference sequence). CDR3 size: 15 residues. V gave up 1 base and J gave up 3 bases, with 12 bases separating them. The CDR3 DNA sequence: TGTGCCAGCAGCTTAGAACGAGGGATCGAAGAGACCCAGTACTTC. It translates to CASSLERGIEETQYF.

The chain carries TRBV7-9 and TRBJ2-6, with D unresolved. The length of the CDR3 is 15 residues. CDR1 SEHNR and CDR2 FQNEAQ come from the germline V gene (reference sequence). V shed 1 base and J shed 0 bases, with 4 bases lying between them. DNA for the CDR3: TGTGCCAGCAGCTTAGACAGCTCTGGGGCCAACGTCCTGACTTTC. Translated, it gives CASSLDSSGANVLTF.

This chain links TRBV5-4 with TRBJ1-1; TRBD1 agrees at 10 bases. Germline trimming cut 2 bases from V and 5 bases from J; bases unmatched to any gene: 3. This CDR3 region has 14 residues. Germline lookup yields CDR1 SGHNT and CDR2 YYREEE (reference sequence). CDR3 region: CASSFDRGRTEAFF. DNA for the CDR3: TGTGCCAGCAGCTTCGACAGGGGGCGAACTGAAGCTTTCTTT.

The chain joins TRBV29-1 to TRBJ2-5; TRBD2 agrees at 8 bases. Trimming removed 7 bases from V and 5 bases from J; junction bases left unmatched: 15. The CDR3 totals 15 residues. The germline CDR1 and CDR2 sequences are SQVTM and ANQGSEA. CDR3 in amino acids: CSGQKGLGLLETQYF. The CDR3 DNA is TGCAGCGGCCAAAAGGGACTAGGTCTGTTGGAGACCCAGTACTTC.

J is TRBJ2-2 and V is TRBV4-3; the match to TRBD2 covers 7 bases. The ends lost 2 bases at V and 1 base at J; junction bases unmatched: 1. The CDR3 sequence is 15 residues long. CDR1 LGHNA and CDR2 YSLEER come from the germline V gene. The CDR3: CASSQPSGNTGELFF. As DNA, the CDR3 is TGCGCCAGCAGCCAACCTAGCGGGAACACCGGGGAGCTGTTTTTT.

The chain couples TRBV2 to TRBJ1-1; no definite D call. Germline V gives CDR1 SNHLY, CDR2 FYNNEI. V was cut by 7 bases and J by 3 bases, with 12 bases left in between. The length of the CDR3 is 13 residues. The chain's CDR3 is CASTLEVDTEAFF. The DNA of the CDR3 is TGTGCCAGCACATTGGAGGTGGACACTGAAGCTTTCTTT.

This rearrangement joins TRBV7-2 to TRBJ2-7; 8 bases match TRBD1. Germline-derived CDR1 and CDR2 are SGHTA and FQGNSA. This CDR3 spans 15 amino acids. Trimming cost V 5 bases and J 0 bases; bases outside gene matches: 6. The CDR3 nucleotides read TGTGCCAGCAGCCCCCGGACAGGGCTCTCCTACGAGCAGTACTTC. Translation: CASSPRTGLSYEQYF. Based on the CDR3 plus reference TRBV7-2 and TRBJ2-7, the full variable domain is GAGVSQSPSNKVTEKGKDVELRCDPISGHTALYWYRQSLGQGLEFLIYFQGNSAPDKSGLPSDRFSAERTGGSVSTLTIQRTQQEDSAVYLCASSPRTGLSYEQYFGPGTRLTVT.